One and the same sample provided the 18 T cell receptor beta chains below, sequenced in a study of long-term antiretroviral therapy in people with HIV. With survey level as its setting, the immunoSEQ assay was v3.0. The assay was immunoSEQ multiplex PCR, and TCRdb's table has in-frame clones only and misses some. The table shows tens of thousands of clones, with 70% to 90% occurring only once. Material: unsorted PBMCs, obtained 1.6 years after starting antiretroviral therapy. The origin of the receptors is a middle-aged man with HIV.

This clone was recorded a few times. The chain has TRBV4-2 and TRBJ1-6, with TRBD1 as a possible D gene (5 bases). V dropped 5 bases and J dropped 4 bases, with 9 bases sitting between them. This CDR3 is built from 14 residues. From germline, CDR1 is LGHNA and CDR2 YNFKEQ. The DNA for the CDR3 is TGTGCCAGCAGCAGGGACCGATATAATTCACCCCTCCACTTT. Protein product: CASSRDRYNSPLHF.

This clone showed up just once. The V call is TRBV2, the J call TRBJ2-2, with 11 bases fitting TRBD1. Unmatched junction bases numbered 6, after V lost 7 bases and J lost 5 bases. The CDR3 contains 15 residues. Germline CDR1 reads SNHLY; CDR2 reads FYNNEI. The DNA for the CDR3 is TGTGCCAGCACCCCGGACAGGGGGCAAACCGGGGAGCTGTTTTTT. Its protein is CASTPDRGQTGELFF.

The chain combines TRBV2 with TRBJ2-7; D unclear. V was trimmed by 0 bases and J by 6 bases, leaving 3 bases between them. The CDR3 spans 11 residues. CDR1 is SNHLY, CDR2 FYNNEI, per germline. CDR3 coding DNA: TGTGCCAGCAGTGAAGCCCCCGAGCAGTACTTC. Translation: CASSEAPEQYF.

The J gene is TRBJ1-1, the V gene TRBV11-3; D possibly corresponds to TRBD1 (6 bases). This CDR3 is 12 amino acids long. The germline CDR1 and CDR2 sequences are SGHNT and YENEEA. Deletions cut 4 bases from V and 10 bases from J, with 13 bases between. This CDR3 reads CASSSLQGTAFF. The CDR3 DNA reads TGTGCCAGCAGCTCCCTACAGGGTACAGCTTTCTTT.

This clone has only a few counts. The chain links TRBV2 to TRBJ2-1, with 8 bases fitting TRBD1. J was trimmed by 2 bases and V by 7 bases; bases with no gene match: 4. Germline V gene sequence: CDR1 SNHLY, CDR2 FYNNEI. This CDR3 spans 14 amino acids. CDR3 amino acids: CASTGQVTYNEQFF. The CDR3 nucleotides are TGTGCCAGCACGGGACAGGTCACCTACAATGAGCAGTTCTTC.

The chain uses TRBV4-1 and TRBJ2-2; tentative D call: TRBD2 (5 bases). Trimming pared 5 bases from V and 5 bases from J, leaving 12 bases between. The germline CDR1 and CDR2 sequences are MGHRA and YSYEKL. This CDR3 comprises 14 residues. CDR3 nucleotides: TGCGCCAGCAGCGAAGGCCGCGGGACCGGGGAGCTGTTTTTT. Translation: CASSEGRGTGELFF.

This clone ranks as medium-sized. V usage is TRBV5-6 and J usage is TRBJ1-1, with TRBD1 as a possible D gene (5 bases). CDR3 length: 14 amino acids. V was pared by 0 bases and J by 1 base, with 7 bases between. In germline, CDR1 is SGHDT, CDR2 YYEEEE. The chain's CDR3 is CASSLGDGNTEAFF. In DNA form, the CDR3 reads TGTGCCAGCAGCTTGGGGGACGGGAACACTGAAGCTTTCTTT.

This chain joins TRBV6-5 and TRBJ2-1; tentative D call: TRBD2 (7 bases). The germline V and J ends were trimmed by 0 bases and 9 bases, with 18 bases remaining between them. The V gene's germline CDR1 is MNHEY and CDR2 SVGAGI. The CDR3 totals 16 residues. In DNA form, the CDR3 reads TGTGCCAGCAGTTACTCGACCCGAGGGGGGGCAGGTGAGCAGTTCTTC. It is translated as CASSYSTRGGAGEQFF.

The V call is TRBV6-5, the J call TRBJ2-5; 7 bases agree with TRBD2. V dropped 4 bases and J dropped 4; count of bases not matched to a gene: 6. The CDR3 is made up of 14 amino acids. The germline CDR1 and CDR2 sequences are MNHEY and SVGAGI. Here the CDR3 reads CASSFSGGVETQYF. In DNA, the CDR3 is TGTGCCAGCAGTTTTTCGGGAGGTGTAGAGACCCAGTACTTC.

The V and J genes are TRBV27 and TRBJ2-1, with no clear D. Trimming pared 6 bases from V and 0 bases from J, leaving 12 bases between. This CDR3 is 15 amino acids long. CDR1 is MNHEY, CDR2 SMNVEV, per germline (reference sequence). For the CDR3, the DNA is TGTGCCAGCAGCACGGACGTAAGCTCCTACAATGAGCAGTTCTTC. Its protein is CASSTDVSSYNEQFF.

V usage is TRBV30 and J usage is TRBJ2-7; tentative D call: TRBD2 (5 bases). The CDR3 is made up of 14 amino acids. With 1 base removed from V and 3 bases from J, the gap between germline ends came to 13 bases. Per germline, CDR1 GTSNPN and CDR2 SVGIG (reference sequence). CDR3 region: CAWSAGIGNYEQYF. DNA of the CDR3: TGTGCCTGGAGTGCGGGGATCGGGAACTACGAGCAGTACTTC.

V and J are TRBV6-5 and TRBJ2-7, with D possibly called TRBD1 or TRBD2 (5 bases each). V was pared by 1 base and J by 5 bases, with 12 bases between. Germline V gives CDR1 MNHEY, CDR2 SVGAGI. There are 14 residues in the CDR3. The CDR3 sequence is CASSYLRDVDEQYF. The DNA of the CDR3 is TGTGCCAGCAGTTACTTACGGGACGTCGACGAGCAGTACTTC.

The chain employs TRBV20-1 and TRBJ1-2; D is ambiguous. The germline V gene encodes CDR1 DFQATT and CDR2 SNEGSKA (reference sequence). The CDR3 covers 10 residues. V was trimmed by 8 bases and J by 4 bases, leaving 8 bases between them. The CDR3 is CSSPSYGYTF. The DNA of the CDR3 is TGCAGTAGTCCCAGCTATGGCTACACCTTC.

V gene TRBV5-8 combines with J gene TRBJ2-1, with D possibly being TRBD2 (5 bases). CDR3 length: 15 amino acids. The germline gives CDR1 SGHTS, CDR2 YDEGEE. V was cut by 2 bases and J by 3 bases, with 12 bases left in between. The CDR3 loop is CASSLEIAHYNEQFF. The CDR3 coding sequence is TGTGCCAGCAGCTTAGAGATAGCGCACTACAATGAGCAGTTCTTC.

The CDR3 loop reads CASSLFPPTSGRLKSYEQYF. In nucleotides, the CDR3 is TGCGCCAGCAGCTTGTTCCCCCCGACTAGCGGGAGGCTAAAATCCTACGAGCAGTACTTC. The rearrangement links TRBV5-1 to TRBJ2-7; 13 nucleotides agree with TRBD2. This CDR3 has 20 residues. V gave up 1 base and J gave up 1 base; unmatched junction bases: 14. Germline assignment: CDR1 SGHRS and CDR2 YFSETQ.

This clone has only a few counts. This sequence joins TRBV14 and TRBJ1-2, with D unresolved. The V and J ends lost 6 bases and 6 bases respectively, with 14 bases between them. CDR1 is SGHDN and CDR2 is FVKESK in the germline V gene. The CDR3 contains 13 residues. The CDR3 region is CASSQRLLDGYTF. The CDR3 DNA sequence: TGTGCCAGCAGTCAACGGCTACTAGATGGCTACACCTTC.

This rearrangement joins TRBV6-6 to TRBJ1-2, with a possible D match to TRBD1 (5 bases). The germline V gene has CDR1 MNHNY and CDR2 SVGAGI (reference sequence). This CDR3 contains 14 residues. Trimming pared 8 bases from V and 1 base from J, leaving 14 bases between. This CDR3 is CASSGAGDNYGYTF. The CDR3 DNA sequence: TGTGCCAGCTCCGGGGCCGGGGATAACTATGGCTACACCTTC.

The rearrangement uses TRBV13 and TRBJ1-1; 9 bases agree with TRBD1. This CDR3 is built from 14 residues. Trimming removed 5 bases from V and 11 bases from J; junction bases left unmatched: 12. The germline V gene has CDR1 PRHDT and CDR2 FYEKMQ (reference sequence). The CDR3: CASSAAGTGNWAFF. CDR3 nucleotide sequence: TGTGCCAGCAGCGCGGCCGGGACAGGGAACTGGGCTTTCTTT.